This T cell receptor beta chain comes out of a study of identical twins. Trimming removed 0 bases from V and 7 bases from J, with 12 bases in between. This CDR3 has 14 residues. Per the germline V gene, CDR1 is DFQATT and CDR2 is SNEGSKA (reference sequence). This clonotype showed up just a few times. MiXCR, run by TCRdb on the 5' RACE reads, gives a single entry per CDR3 protein. The table records 400,000 to 550,000 distinct CDR3 sequences, under 25% of them present only once. This same sample was also taken into another study, of T cells expressing NK-cell markers.

This rearrangement joins TRBV20-1 to TRBJ1-4; the D is unclear. Specimen: CD4+ T cells sorted from blood. The clonotype originates from a woman aged 18-29 years in good health. The CDR3 spells CSARDPAGSEKLFF. As DNA, the CDR3 is TGCAGTGCTAGAGACCCCGCGGGGAGTGAAAAACTGTTTTTT.